This passage covers 9 T cell receptor beta chains from one sample sequenced in a study of spatial heterogeneity in lung cancer. MiXCR, applied by TCRdb to the 5' RACE reads, yields one record per CDR3 protein. The table lists around 110,000 distinct CDR3 sequences, less than 15% of them singletons, with 15% to 20% in the top ten. The time point was: blood at routine non-recurrence follow-up after resection. Whole RNA, isolated from tumor, nontumor lung or frozen PBMC, was sequenced without prior sorting. Sample: PBMCs, taken at follow-up. All receptors come from a male donor with early-stage non-small cell lung cancer.

This clonotype was observed a handful of times. J is TRBJ2-4 and V is TRBV7-9; a weak D match, TRBD1 (7 bases). The V gene lost 1 base and the J gene lost 6 bases, with 10 bases spanning the gap. The CDR3 has 14 residues. Germline V gives CDR1 SEHNR, CDR2 FQNEAQ (reference sequence). CDR3 loop: CASSLGQGGNIQYF. For the CDR3, the DNA is TGTGCCAGCAGCTTAGGACAGGGAGGAAACATTCAGTACTTC.

This clonotype was seen a handful of times. The rearrangement uses TRBV28 and TRBJ2-7, with 7 nucleotides matching TRBD1. The V gene end was trimmed by 7 bases and the J gene end by 4 bases; junction bases not matched to a gene: 7. The CDR3 contains 13 residues. Germline CDR1 MDHEN, CDR2 SYDVKM. The CDR3 DNA follows: TGTGCCAGCATTCAAGGGGGCTCGTACGAGCAGTACTTC. Its protein is CASIQGGSYEQYF.

This clonotype was observed at least ten times. The chain combines TRBV7-3 with TRBJ2-7; D remains unclear. The CDR3 runs 13 residues. V was clipped by 1 base and J by 6 bases, with 10 bases between them. Germline CDR1 SGHTA, CDR2 FQGTGA. CDR3 protein: CASSLIGGREQYF. CDR3 bases: TGTGCCAGCAGCTTAATCGGTGGGCGCGAGCAGTACTTC.

In its sample, this clonotype was seen a few times. The rearrangement joins TRBV7-3 to TRBJ2-5; D call uncertain. There are 13 residues in the CDR3. The germline V and J ends were trimmed by 5 bases and 2 bases, with 9 bases remaining between them. CDR1 is SGHTA and CDR2 is FQGTGA in the germline V gene. This chain's CDR3 is CASSPGTQETQYF. In nucleotides, the CDR3 is TGTGCCAGCAGCCCCGGAACACAAGAGACCCAGTACTTC.

This clonotype was picked up many times. The rearrangement links TRBV7-3 to TRBJ2-2; a weak D match, TRBD1 (8 bases). V dropped 5 bases and J dropped 4 bases, with 17 bases sitting between them. Germline loops: CDR1 SGHTA, CDR2 FQGTGA. The CDR3 extends over 16 amino acids. The CDR3 DNA reads TGTGCCAGCAGCCTCCTGACAGGGGAGGGCACCGGGGAGCTGTTTTTT. Translation gives CASSLLTGEGTGELFF.

This clonotype has only a few counts. The DNA for the CDR3 is TGCAGTGCTAGAGAACAGTATAATTCACCCCTCCACTTT. This encodes CSAREQYNSPLHF. The rearrangement uses TRBV20-1 and TRBJ1-6; D is undetermined. The CDR3 is 13 amino acids. V lost 0 bases, J lost 4 bases, and 4 bases lay in between. Germline assignment: CDR1 DFQATT and CDR2 SNEGSKA (reference sequence).

In its sample, this clonotype was seen many times. The V and J genes are TRBV10-3 and TRBJ1-4; D call uncertain. Germline V lookup: CDR1 ENHRY, CDR2 SYGVKD. The V gene lost 2 bases and the J gene lost 8 bases, with 12 bases spanning the gap. This CDR3 has 14 amino acids. The CDR3 region is CAISEDLGGEKLFF. The DNA of the CDR3 is TGTGCCATCAGTGAGGACCTTGGAGGCGAAAAACTGTTTTTT.

This clonotype has a handful of counts. This sequence joins TRBV20-1 and TRBJ2-7; tentative D call: TRBD2 (6 bases). The germline V gene encodes CDR1 DFQATT and CDR2 SNEGSKA (reference sequence). The CDR3 runs to 15 residues. Trimming left V 4 bases short and J 4 bases short, with 20 bases between. In nucleotides, the CDR3 is TGCAGTGCTACTCACACTAGCCCGAAAGGATACGAGCAGTACTTC. Translation: CSATHTSPKGYEQYF.

This clonotype was seen only once. A much larger clonotype is one base distant, so this may be a read error. The chain employs TRBV21-1 and TRBJ2-7. TRBV21-1 is labeled a pseudogene. This CDR3 comprises 12 residues. The CDR3 loop reads CASSKDAYEQYF. The CDR3 nucleotides are TGTGCCAGCAGCAAAGACGCCTACGAGCAGTACTTC.